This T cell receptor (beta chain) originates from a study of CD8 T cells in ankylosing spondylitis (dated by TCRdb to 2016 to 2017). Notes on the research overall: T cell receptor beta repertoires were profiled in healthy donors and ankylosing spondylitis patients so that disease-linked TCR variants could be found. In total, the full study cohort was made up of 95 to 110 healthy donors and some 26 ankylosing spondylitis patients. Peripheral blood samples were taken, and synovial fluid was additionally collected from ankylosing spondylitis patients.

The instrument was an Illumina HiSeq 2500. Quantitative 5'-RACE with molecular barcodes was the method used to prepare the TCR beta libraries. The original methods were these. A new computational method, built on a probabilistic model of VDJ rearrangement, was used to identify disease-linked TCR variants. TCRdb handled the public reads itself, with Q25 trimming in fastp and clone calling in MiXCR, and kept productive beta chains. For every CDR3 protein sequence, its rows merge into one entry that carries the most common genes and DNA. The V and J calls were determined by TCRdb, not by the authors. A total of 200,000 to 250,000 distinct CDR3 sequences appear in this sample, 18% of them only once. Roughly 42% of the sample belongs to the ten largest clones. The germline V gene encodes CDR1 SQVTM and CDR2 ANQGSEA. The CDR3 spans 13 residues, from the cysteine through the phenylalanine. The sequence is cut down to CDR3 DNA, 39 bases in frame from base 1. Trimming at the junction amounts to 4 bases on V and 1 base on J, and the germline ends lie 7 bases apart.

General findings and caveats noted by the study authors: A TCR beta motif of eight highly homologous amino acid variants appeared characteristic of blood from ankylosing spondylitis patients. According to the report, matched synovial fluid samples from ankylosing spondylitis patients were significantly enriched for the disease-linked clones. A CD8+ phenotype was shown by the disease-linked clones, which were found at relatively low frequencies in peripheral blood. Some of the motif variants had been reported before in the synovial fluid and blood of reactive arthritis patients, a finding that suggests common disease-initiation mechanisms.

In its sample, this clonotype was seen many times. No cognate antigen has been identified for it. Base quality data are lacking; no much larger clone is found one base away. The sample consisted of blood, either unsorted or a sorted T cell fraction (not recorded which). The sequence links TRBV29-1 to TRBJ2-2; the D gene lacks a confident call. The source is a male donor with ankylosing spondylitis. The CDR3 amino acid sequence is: CSVAWENTGELFF. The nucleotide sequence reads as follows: TGCAGCGTTGCCTGGGAGAACACCGGGGAGCTGTTTTTT.